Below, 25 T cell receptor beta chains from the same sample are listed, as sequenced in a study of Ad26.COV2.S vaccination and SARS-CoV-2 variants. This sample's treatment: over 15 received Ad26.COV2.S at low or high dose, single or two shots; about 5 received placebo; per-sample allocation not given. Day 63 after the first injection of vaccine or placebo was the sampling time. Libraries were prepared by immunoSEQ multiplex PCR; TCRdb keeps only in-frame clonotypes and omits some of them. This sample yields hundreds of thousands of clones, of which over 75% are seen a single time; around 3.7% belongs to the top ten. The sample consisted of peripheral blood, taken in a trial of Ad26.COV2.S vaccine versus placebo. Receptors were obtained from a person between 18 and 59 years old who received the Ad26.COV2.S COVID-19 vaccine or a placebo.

The CDR3 DNA is TGTGCCAGCAGCACACCGGGACAGGGATACGAGCAGTACTTC. This sequence encodes CASSTPGQGYEQYF. V is TRBV2 and J is TRBJ2-7; TRBD1 agrees at 9 bases. In germline, CDR1 is SNHLY, CDR2 FYNNEI. This CDR3 spans 14 amino acids. J gave up 4 bases and V 6 bases, and 7 bases lay outside the gene matches.

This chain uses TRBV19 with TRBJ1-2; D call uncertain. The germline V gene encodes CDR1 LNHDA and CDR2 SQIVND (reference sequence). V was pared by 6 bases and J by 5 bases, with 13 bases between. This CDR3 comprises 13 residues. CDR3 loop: CASRNKGAYGYTF. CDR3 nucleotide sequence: TGTGCCAGTAGGAATAAGGGAGCTTATGGCTACACCTTC.

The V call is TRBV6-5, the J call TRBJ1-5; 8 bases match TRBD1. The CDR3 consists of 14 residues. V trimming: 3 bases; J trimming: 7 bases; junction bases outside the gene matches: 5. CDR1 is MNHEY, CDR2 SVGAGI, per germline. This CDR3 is CASSYTGGGQPQHF. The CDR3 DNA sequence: TGTGCCAGCAGTTATACAGGGGGAGGACAGCCCCAGCATTTT.

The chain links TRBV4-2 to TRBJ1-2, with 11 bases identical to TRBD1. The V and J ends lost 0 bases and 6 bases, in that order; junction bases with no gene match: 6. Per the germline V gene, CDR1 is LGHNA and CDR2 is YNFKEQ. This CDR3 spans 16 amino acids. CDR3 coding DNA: TGTGCCAGCAGCCAAGAGGACAGGGGGCGGTTTAATGGCTACACCTTC. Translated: CASSQEDRGRFNGYTF.

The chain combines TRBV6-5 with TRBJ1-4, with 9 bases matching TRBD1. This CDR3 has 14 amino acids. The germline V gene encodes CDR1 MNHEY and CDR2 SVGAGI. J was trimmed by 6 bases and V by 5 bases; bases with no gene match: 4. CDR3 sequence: CASSTGGADEKLFF. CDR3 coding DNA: TGTGCCAGCAGTACAGGGGGCGCGGATGAAAAACTGTTTTTT.

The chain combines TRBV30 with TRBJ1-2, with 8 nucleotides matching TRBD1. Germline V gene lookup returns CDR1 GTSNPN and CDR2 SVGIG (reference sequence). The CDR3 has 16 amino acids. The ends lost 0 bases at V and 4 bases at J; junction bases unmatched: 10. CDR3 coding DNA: TGTGCCTGGAGTGTACCCCCAGGGGGCGGAGGCTATGGCTACACCTTC. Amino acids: CAWSVPPGGGGYGYTF.

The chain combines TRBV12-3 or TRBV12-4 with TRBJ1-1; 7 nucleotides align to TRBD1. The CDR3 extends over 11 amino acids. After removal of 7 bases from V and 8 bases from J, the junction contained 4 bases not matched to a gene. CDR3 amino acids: CASTQTGEAFF. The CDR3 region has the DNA TGTGCCAGCACCCAGACAGGGGAAGCTTTCTTT.

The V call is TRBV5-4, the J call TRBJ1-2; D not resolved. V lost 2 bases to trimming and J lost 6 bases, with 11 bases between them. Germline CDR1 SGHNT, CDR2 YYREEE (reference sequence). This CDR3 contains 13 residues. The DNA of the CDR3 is TGTGCCAGCAGCTTCCCCGGCCATGATGGCTACACCTTC. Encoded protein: CASSFPGHDGYTF.

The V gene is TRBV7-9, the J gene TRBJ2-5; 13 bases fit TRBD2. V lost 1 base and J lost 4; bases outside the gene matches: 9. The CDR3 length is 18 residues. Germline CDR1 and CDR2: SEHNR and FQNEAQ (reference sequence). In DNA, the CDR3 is TGTGCCAGCAGCTTAGATTCCCTGAGACTAGCGGGGGGAGAGACCCAGTACTTC. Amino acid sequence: CASSLDSLRLAGGETQYF.

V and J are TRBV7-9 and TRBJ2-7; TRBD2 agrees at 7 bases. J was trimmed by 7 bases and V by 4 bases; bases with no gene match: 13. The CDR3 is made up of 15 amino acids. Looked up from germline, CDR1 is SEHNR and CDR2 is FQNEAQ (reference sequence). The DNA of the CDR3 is TGTGCCAGCAGCTGGCTCGGAGCCCGGGGGGAGGAGCAGTACTTC. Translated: CASSWLGARGEEQYF.

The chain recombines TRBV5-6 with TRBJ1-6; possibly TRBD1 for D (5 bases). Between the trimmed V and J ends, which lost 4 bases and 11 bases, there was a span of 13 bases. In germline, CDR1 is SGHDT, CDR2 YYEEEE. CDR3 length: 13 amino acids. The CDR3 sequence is CASSTGRIPPLHF. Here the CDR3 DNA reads TGTGCCAGCAGCACGGGGCGAATCCCACCCCTCCACTTT.

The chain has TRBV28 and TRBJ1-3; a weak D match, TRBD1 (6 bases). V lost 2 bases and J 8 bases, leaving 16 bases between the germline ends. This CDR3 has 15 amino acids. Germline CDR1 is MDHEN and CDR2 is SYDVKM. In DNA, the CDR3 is TGTGCCAGCAGTTTAGAGCGGCAGGGGAGTGACACCATATATTTT. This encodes CASSLERQGSDTIYF.

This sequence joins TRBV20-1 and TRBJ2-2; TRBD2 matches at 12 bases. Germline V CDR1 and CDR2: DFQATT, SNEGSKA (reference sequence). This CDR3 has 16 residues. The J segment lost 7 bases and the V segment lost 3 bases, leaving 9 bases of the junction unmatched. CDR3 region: CSASLAGGRLSGELFF. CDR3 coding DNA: TGCAGTGCTAGTCTAGCGGGGGGGCGGCTCAGCGGGGAGCTGTTTTTT.

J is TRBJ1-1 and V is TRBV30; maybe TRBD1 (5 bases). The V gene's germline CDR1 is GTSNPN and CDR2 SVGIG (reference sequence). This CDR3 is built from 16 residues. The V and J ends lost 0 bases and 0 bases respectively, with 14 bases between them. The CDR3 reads CAWSVLRGRVNTEAFF. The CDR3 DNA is TGTGCCTGGAGTGTGCTAAGGGGCAGAGTGAACACTGAAGCTTTCTTT.

CDR3 region: CASSQGRGRNQPQHF. CDR3 sequence (DNA): TGTGCCAGCAGCCAAGGCAGGGGGCGAAATCAGCCCCAGCATTTT. The chain carries TRBV3-1 (or the pseudogene TRBV3-2) and TRBJ1-5; 8 nucleotides match TRBD1. Germline lookup yields CDR1 LGHDT and CDR2 YNNKEL (reference sequence). Unmatched junction bases numbered 3, after V lost 1 base and J lost 4 bases. This CDR3 spans 15 amino acids.

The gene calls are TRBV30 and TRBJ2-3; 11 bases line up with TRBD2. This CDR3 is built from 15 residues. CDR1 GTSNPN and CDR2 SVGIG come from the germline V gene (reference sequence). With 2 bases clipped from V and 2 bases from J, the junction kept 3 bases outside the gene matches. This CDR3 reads CAWSRLAGITDTQYF. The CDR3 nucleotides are TGTGCCTGGAGTAGACTAGCGGGAATCACAGATACGCAGTATTTT.

The CDR3 bases are TGTGCCAGCAGCCCCATCGGACTAGCGGGGGGATGGAATGAGCAGTTCTTC. Residues: CASSPIGLAGGWNEQFF. This sequence joins TRBV7-9 and TRBJ2-1, with 14 positions matching TRBD2. This CDR3 has 17 amino acids. J gave up 7 bases and V 5 bases, and 10 bases lay outside the gene matches. Germline values: CDR1 SEHNR, CDR2 FQNEAQ (reference sequence).

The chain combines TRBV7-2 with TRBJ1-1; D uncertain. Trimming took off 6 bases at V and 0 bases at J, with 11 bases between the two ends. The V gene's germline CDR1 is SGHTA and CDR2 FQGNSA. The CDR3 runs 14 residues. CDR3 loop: CASRRAMMNTEAFF. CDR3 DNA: TGTGCCAGCAGACGGGCCATGATGAACACTGAAGCTTTCTTT.

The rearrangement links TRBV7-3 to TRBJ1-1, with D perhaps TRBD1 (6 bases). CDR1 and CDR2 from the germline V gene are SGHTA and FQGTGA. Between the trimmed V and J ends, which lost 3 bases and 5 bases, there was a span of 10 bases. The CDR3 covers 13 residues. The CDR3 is CASSFNRDTEAFF. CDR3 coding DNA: TGTGCCAGCAGCTTCAACAGGGATACTGAAGCTTTCTTT.

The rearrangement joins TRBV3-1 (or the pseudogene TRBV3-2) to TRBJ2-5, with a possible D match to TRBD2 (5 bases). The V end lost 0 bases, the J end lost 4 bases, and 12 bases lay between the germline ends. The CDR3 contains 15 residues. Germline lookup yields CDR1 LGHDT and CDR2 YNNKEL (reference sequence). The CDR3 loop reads CASSQDAGRIETQYF. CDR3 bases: TGTGCCAGCAGCCAAGACGCGGGCCGGATAGAGACCCAGTACTTC.

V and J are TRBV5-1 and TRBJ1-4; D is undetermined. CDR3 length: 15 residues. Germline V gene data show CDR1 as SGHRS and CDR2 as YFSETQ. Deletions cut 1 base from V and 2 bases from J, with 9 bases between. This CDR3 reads CASSLIGQTNEKLFF. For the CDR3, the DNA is TGCGCCAGCAGCTTGATTGGCCAGACTAATGAAAAACTGTTTTTT.

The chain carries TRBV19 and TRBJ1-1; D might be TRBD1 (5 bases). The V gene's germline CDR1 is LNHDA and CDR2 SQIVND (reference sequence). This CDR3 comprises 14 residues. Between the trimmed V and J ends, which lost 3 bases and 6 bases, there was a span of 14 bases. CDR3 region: CASSISQGWAEAFF. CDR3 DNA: TGTGCCAGTAGTATTAGTCAGGGTTGGGCTGAAGCTTTCTTT.

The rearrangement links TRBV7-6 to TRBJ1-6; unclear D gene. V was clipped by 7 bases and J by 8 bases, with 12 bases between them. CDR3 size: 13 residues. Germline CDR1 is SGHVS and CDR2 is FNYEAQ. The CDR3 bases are TGTGCCAGCACCCTCCGCGGGGATTCACCCCTCCACTTT. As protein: CASTLRGDSPLHF.

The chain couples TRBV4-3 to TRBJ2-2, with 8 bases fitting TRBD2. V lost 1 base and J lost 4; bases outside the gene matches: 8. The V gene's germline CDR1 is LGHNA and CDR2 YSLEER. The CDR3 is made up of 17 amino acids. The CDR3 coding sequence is TGCGCCAGCAGCCAAGGGAGTAGCGGGGTCTTCACCGGGGAGCTGTTTTTT. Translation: CASSQGSSGVFTGELFF.

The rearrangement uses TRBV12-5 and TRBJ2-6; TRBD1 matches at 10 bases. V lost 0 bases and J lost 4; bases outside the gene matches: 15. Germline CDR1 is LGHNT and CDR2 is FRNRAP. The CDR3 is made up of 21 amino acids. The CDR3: CASGLVNLRDRGTAGANVLTF. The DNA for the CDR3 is TGTGCTAGTGGTTTGGTGAACCTCCGGGACAGGGGTACTGCGGGGGCCAACGTCCTGACTTTC.